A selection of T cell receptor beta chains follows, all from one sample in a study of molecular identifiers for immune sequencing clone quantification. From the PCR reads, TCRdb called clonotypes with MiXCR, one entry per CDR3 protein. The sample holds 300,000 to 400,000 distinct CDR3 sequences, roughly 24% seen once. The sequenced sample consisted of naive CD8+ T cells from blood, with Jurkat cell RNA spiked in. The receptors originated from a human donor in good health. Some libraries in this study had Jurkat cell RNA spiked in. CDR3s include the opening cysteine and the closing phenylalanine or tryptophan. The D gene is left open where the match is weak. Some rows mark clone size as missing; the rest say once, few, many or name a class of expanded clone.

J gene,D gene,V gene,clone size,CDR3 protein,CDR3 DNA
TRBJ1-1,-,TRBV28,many,CASSSLGGTEAFF,TGTGCCAGCAGTTCCCTAGGAGGGACTGAAGCTTTCTTT
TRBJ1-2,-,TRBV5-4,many,CASSLWVSSNGYTF,TGTGCCAGCAGCTTATGGGTCTCGTCTAATGGCTACACCTTC
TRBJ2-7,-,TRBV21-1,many,CASSIREIYEQYF,TGTGCCAGCAGCATCAGAGAAATCTACGAGCAGTACTTC
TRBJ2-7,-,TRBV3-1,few,CASSMGGGYEQYF,TGTGCCAGCAGCATGGGGGGCGGGTACGAGCAGTACTTC
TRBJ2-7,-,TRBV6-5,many,CASSSHTGALQSEQYF,TGTGCCAGCAGTTCCCATACGGGGGCCTTACAGAGCGAGCAGTACTTC
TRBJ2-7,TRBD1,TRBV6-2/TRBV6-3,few,CASINPDREQPYEQYF,TGTGCCAGCATCAACCCGGACAGGGAACAACCCTACGAGCAGTACTTC
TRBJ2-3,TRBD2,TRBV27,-,CASSWGGADTQYF,TGTGCCAGCAGTTGGGGGGGGGCAGATACGCAGTATTTT
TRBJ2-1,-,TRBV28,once,CGSRGRRKIRGNVDEQFF,TGTGGCAGCAGGGGACGGCGAAAAATCAGGGGTAATGTGGATGAGCAGTTCTTC
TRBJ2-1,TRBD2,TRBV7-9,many,CASSYSGEQFF,TGTGCCAGCAGCTATAGCGGGGAGCAGTTCTTC
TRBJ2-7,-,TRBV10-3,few,CAISERESPSYEQYF,TGTGCCATCAGTGAGCGGGAGAGTCCCTCCTACGAGCAGTACTTC
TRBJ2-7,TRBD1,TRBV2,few,CASSDRDRGFGEQYF,TGTGCCAGCAGCGACCGGGACAGGGGTTTTGGCGAGCAGTACTTC
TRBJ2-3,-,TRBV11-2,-,CASNLGLAPSDTQYF,TGTGCCAGCAACCTTGGGCTAGCCCCTTCAGATACGCAGTATTTT
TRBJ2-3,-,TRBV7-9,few,CASSITIIQENEATDTQYF,TGTGCCAGCAGCATTACCATAATACAAGAGAATGAAGCCACAGATACGCAGTATTTT
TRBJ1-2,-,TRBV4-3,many,CASSQEITANYGYTF,TGCGCCAGCAGCCAAGAGATAACAGCCAACTATGGCTACACCTTC
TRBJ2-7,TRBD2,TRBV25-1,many,CASSGGLVYEQYF,TGTGCCAGCAGTGGGGGACTAGTCTACGAGCAGTACTTC
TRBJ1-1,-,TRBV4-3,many,CASSQDMDPHEAFF,TGCGCCAGCAGCCAAGACATGGACCCCCATGAAGCTTTCTTT
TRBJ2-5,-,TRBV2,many,CASSPRSQPETQYF,TGTGCCAGCAGTCCCCGCTCCCAGCCGGAGACCCAGTACTTC
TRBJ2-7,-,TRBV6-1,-,CASSEWAAGKQYF,TGTGCCAGCAGTGAATGGGCCGCTGGAAAGCAGTACTTC
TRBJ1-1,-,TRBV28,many,CASSFRLNTEAFF,TGTGCCAGCAGTTTTCGCCTGAACACTGAAGCTTTCTTT
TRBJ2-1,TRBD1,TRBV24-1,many,CATSSPGQGDEQFF,TGTGCCACCAGTAGCCCGGGACAGGGGGATGAGCAGTTCTTC
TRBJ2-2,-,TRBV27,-,CASSLWGVTGELFF,TGTGCCAGCAGTTTATGGGGGGTGACCGGGGAGCTGTTTTTT
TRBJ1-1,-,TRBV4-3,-,CASSQDRPGLLLEAFF,TGCGCCAGCAGCCAAGATCGGCCGGGATTATTACTCGAAGCTTTCTTT
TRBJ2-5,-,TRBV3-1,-,CASSQVNSQETQYF,TGTGCCAGCAGCCAAGTTAACAGCCAAGAGACCCAGTACTTC
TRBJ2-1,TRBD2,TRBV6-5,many,CASSYSTSGEQFF,TGTGCCAGCAGTTACTCGACTAGCGGGGAGCAGTTCTTC
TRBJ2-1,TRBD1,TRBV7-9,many,CASSYNRGRISNEQFF,TGTGCCAGCAGCTATAACAGGGGGCGCATCAGTAATGAGCAGTTCTTC
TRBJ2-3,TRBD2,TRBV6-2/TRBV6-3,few,CASSSGGGGATDTQYF,TGTGCCAGCAGTTCTGGCGGCGGGGGAGCCACAGATACGCAGTATTTT
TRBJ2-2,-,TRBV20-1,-,CSARDPNTGELIF,TGCAGTGCTAGAGATCCCAACACCGGGGAGCTGATTTTT
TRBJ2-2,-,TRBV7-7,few,CASSLVPGNRANTGELFF,TGTGCTAGCAGCTTAGTTCCCGGTAACAGGGCCAACACCGGGGAGCTGTTTTTT
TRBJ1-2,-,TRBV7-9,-,CASTHSAPTLRQLYGYTF,TGTGCCAGCACTCATAGCGCTCCCACCTTGAGACAGCTCTATGGCTACACCTTC
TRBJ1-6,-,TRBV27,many,CATSSRGNSPLHF,TGTGCCACCTCATCCAGGGGAAATTCACCCCTCCACTTT
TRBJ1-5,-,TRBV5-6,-,CASSSGGAGAESQPQHF,TGTGCCAGCAGTTCTGGAGGAGCAGGGGCTGAAAGTCAGCCCCAGCATTTT
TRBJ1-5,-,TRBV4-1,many,CASSLDRAHQPQHF,TGCGCCAGCAGCCTAGACCGAGCGCATCAGCCCCAGCATTTT
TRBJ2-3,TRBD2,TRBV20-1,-,CSASPLRTSERYTDTQYF,TGCAGTGCTAGTCCTCTACGGACTAGCGAGAGGTACACAGATACGCAGTATTTT
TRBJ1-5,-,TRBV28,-,CASSPQWDSNQPQHF,TGTGCCAGCAGTCCCCAATGGGACAGCAATCAGCCCCAGCATTTT
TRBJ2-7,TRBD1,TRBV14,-,CANSSRDRGRYEQYF,TGTGCCAACAGCTCCCGGGACAGGGGAAGATACGAGCAGTACTTC
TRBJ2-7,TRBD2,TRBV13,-,CASSSRGSGAWGQYF,TGTGCCAGCAGCTCCCGAGGTAGCGGGGCCTGGGGGCAGTACTTC
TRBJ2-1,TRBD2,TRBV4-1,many,CASSQGLARDNEQFF,TGCGCCAGCAGCCAAGGACTAGCGCGAGACAATGAGCAGTTCTTC